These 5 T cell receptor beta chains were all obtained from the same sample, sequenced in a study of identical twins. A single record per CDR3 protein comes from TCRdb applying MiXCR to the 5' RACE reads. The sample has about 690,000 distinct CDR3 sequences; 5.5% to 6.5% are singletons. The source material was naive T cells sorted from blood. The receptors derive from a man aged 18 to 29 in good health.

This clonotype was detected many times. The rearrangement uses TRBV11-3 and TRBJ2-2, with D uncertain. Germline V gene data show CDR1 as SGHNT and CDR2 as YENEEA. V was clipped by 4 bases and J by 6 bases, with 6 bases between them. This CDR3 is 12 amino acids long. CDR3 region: CASSSRPGELFF. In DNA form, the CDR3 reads TGTGCCAGCAGCTCTAGGCCCGGGGAGCTGTTTTTT. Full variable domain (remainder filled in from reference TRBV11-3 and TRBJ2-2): EAGVVQSPRYKIIEKKQPVAFWCNPISGHNTLYWYLQNLGQGPELLIRYENEEAVDDSQLPKDRFSAERLKGVDSTLKIQPAELGDSAVYLCASSSRPGELFFGEGSRLTVL.

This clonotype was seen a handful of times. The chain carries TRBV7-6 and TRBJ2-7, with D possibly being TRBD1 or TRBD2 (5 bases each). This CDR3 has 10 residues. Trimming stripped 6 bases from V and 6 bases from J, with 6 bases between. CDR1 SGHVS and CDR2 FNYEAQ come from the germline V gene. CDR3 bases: TGTGCCAGCAGAGGGACCGAGCAGTACGTC. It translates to CASRGTEQYV.

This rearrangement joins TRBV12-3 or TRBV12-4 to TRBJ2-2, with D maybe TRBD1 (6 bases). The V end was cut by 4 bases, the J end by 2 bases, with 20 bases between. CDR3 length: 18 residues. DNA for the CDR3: TGTGCCAGCAGTTCCCGGACAGATCGATTCCAAAACACCGGGGAGCTGTTTTTT. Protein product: CASSSRTDRFQNTGELFF.

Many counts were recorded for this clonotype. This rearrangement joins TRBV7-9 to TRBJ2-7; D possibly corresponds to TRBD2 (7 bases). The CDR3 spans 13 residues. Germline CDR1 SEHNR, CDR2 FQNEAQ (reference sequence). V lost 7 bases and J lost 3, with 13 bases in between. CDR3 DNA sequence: TGTGCCAGCACGGCGGGGGCGATCTACGAGCAGTACTTC. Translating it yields CASTAGAIYEQYF.

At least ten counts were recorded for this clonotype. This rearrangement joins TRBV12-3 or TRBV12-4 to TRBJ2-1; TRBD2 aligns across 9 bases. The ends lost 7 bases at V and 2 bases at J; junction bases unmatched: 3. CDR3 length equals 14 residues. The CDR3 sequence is CASNPSGTYNEQFF. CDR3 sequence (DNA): TGTGCCAGCAACCCTAGCGGGACCTACAATGAGCAGTTCTTC.